What follows are 4 T cell receptor beta chains derived from one specimen sequenced in a study of early T cells in non-severe SARS-CoV-2 infection. TCRdb passed the 5' RACE reads through MiXCR, listing each CDR3 protein once. The sample records tens of thousands of distinct CDR3 sequences, roughly 7.7% being singletons. What was sequenced was whole blood. Receptor source: an adult who was a healthcare worker with PCR-confirmed SARS-CoV-2 infection or an uninfected control (not recorded which).

At least ten counts were recorded for this clonotype. The rearrangement links TRBV9 to TRBJ1-6; D is unclear. CDR1 is SGDLS, CDR2 YYNGEE, per germline. The CDR3 loop spans 12 amino acids. The V end lost 6 bases, the J end lost 7 bases, and 8 bases lay between the germline ends. CDR3 amino acids: CASTPANSPLHF. CDR3 DNA sequence: TGTGCCAGCACCCCAGCCAATTCACCCCTCCACTTT. The variable domain in full, completed from reference TRBV9 and TRBJ1-6, reads DSGVTQTPKHLITATGQRVTLRCSPRSGDLSVYWYQQSLDQGLQFLIQYYNGEERAKGNILERFSAQQFPDLHSELNLSSLELGDSALYFCASTPANSPLHFGNGTRLTVT.

The gene calls are TRBV7-9 and TRBJ1-3, with D unresolved. The CDR3 sequence is 15 residues long. V lost 4 bases, J lost 4 bases, and 14 bases lay in between. CDR1 is SEHNR, CDR2 FQNEAQ, per germline (reference sequence). DNA of the CDR3: TGTGCCAGCAGCTCCCCCGGGGATGGAGGAAACACCATATATTTT. Protein sequence: CASSSPGDGGNTIYF.

The gene calls are TRBV7-9 and TRBJ2-7; TRBD2 is a possible D gene (7 bases). There are 15 residues in the CDR3. CDR1 is SEHNR, CDR2 FQNEAQ, per germline (reference sequence). Trimming removed 1 base at V and 4 bases at J, with 14 bases between. The CDR3 spells CASSLGPGEGYEQYF. CDR3 bases: TGTGCCAGCAGCTTAGGTCCAGGGGAGGGGTACGAGCAGTACTTC.

Many counts were recorded for this clonotype. The chain joins TRBV28 to TRBJ2-2; TRBD2 matches at 7 bases. The V and J ends lost 5 bases and 6 bases, in that order; junction bases with no gene match: 6. The CDR3 sequence is 14 residues long. CDR1 and CDR2 (germline): MDHEN, SYDVKM. As DNA, the CDR3 is TGTGCCAGCAGTCTCCTTGGGGGGGCCGGGGAGCTGTTTTTT. Its translation is CASSLLGGAGELFF.